Described below is a single T cell receptor (beta chain) sequence and its context. This clone's antigen is unknown. No quality values exist for individual bases; no much larger clone is one base distant. The cohort comprised some 700 healthy bone marrow donors. At the time of sampling, every cohort member was nominally healthy, though immune exposures that went unrecorded were likely present. The donor tested CMV seropositive and was one of the 289 seropositive cohort members. Each donor provided a peripheral blood sample, and peripheral blood mononuclear cells were used for TCR beta sequencing. Genomic DNA was extracted from the blood cell samples with the Qiagen DNeasy Blood Extraction Kit. The sample belongs to a study of cytomegalovirus exposure and HLA in healthy donors (dated by TCRdb to 2016 to 2017). General notes on the study: An earlier analysis of 587 of the donors reported 250 to 350 Gb of sequence data and 90 million to 120 million unique TCR beta sequences obtained from around 190 million T cells. About 280 gigabases of sequencing data and 70 million to 95 million unique TCR sequences made up an early release that covered approximately 650 HLA-typed donors. The genetic ancestry cluster associated with self-reported Caucasian donors included around four fifths of the roughly 390 genotyped donors. The aim of the study was to test whether cataloging public T cell receptors could identify signatures of past pathogen exposure. Using immunosequencing, the study profiled T cell repertoires from 640 or so subjects and related those repertoires to cytomegalovirus serostatus. A separate validation cohort of approximately 130 different subjects was used in addition to the roughly 670-subject first cohort. To predict cytomegalovirus infection status, the study brought together high-throughput TCR immunosequencing, statistical association of individual TCRs with disease status, and machine learning. A later analysis re-analyzed previously published TCR beta repertoires from 500 to 700 donors and added high-resolution HLA genotyping to study TCR occurrence patterns. The later analysis used no new phenotypic data to find candidate immune exposures, relying instead on TCR beta sequences and their occurrence across donors. To decide whether each TCR beta V gene segment behaved as functional or pseudogenic, an earlier analysis of 587 of the donors relied on high-throughput TCR beta sequencing. Donor age, sex, ethnicity and CMV serostatus were compiled alongside the repertoire data. In a later genetic analysis, genome-wide SNP genotypes for 398 of the 666 donors were used, and that subset was treated as a discovery cohort. All discovery cohort repertoires had been generated on a single sequencing platform. Both class I and class II loci were covered by HLA typing, at four-digit resolution. The number of typed donors differed by locus: roughly 620-630 for A, B, C, DRB1 and DQB1; some 500 for DQA1; around 610 for DPA1; and some 470 for DPB1. Roughly 5 DR-DQ haplotypes were handled as single units for association and clustering, since linkage in the cohort was strong. On average, around 200,000 unique TCR beta nucleotide sequences were sequenced per donor among 398 genotyped donors of the cohort, with 15% to 20% of those sequences being non-productive. Findings and caveats that apply to the study as a whole: V-gene and J-gene trimming of TCR beta chains was associated with a missense DCLRE1C variant in a later genetic analysis, and the association was replicated in an independent cohort. CMV serostatus was the only immune exposure information available for the cohort. Linkage disequilibrium might explain the correlated functional status among segregating V segments, but an unknown experimental factor could not be ruled out. A further reported finding was that TCR beta sequences accurately predicted the HLA-A and HLA-B alleles for most subjects in the first cohort. According to a later analysis, most CMV-associated TCR beta chains appeared to be HLA-restricted, and the HLA associations seemed to be driven largely by CMV exposure. Broadly in line with IMGT annotations, most TCR beta V segments showed up in productive rearrangements about 87% or about 30% of the time in an earlier analysis of some 590 of the donors. In a later analysis, HLA-associated TCR beta chains showed more clonal expansion and lower generation probabilities than non-associated chains that were equally common. Strong co-occurrence of HLA alleles, especially DR and DQ, made assigning TCR associations to individual alleles difficult. HLA typing was unavailable for some donors at each locus, so association tests used only the typed subset. At a false discovery rate of 0.05, a later analysis linked 16,951 TCR beta sequences to specific HLA alleles. In both the original and validation cohorts, the classifier was reported to diagnose cytomegalovirus status with high specificity and sensitivity. A cluster of highly shared sequence variants was judged likely to be a technical artifact of the sequencing pipeline. According to a later analysis, parvovirus B19, influenza, CMV and Epstein-Barr virus appeared linked to several top co-occurrence clusters. According to a later analysis, TCR association rates differed among HLA loci, with DRB1 alleles showing the most associated TCRs and HLA-C alleles showing the fewest. In this cohort, only TCR beta chains were sequenced, and detectable features were limited by the absence of alpha or paired-chain data. Because the 87-base-pair reads could not distinguish some IMGT-functional V segments, including TRBV6-2 and TRBV6-3, those segments were excluded. In a later genetic analysis, fewer N-insertions in productive TCRs were reported among donors in an Asian-associated ancestry cluster than the approximately 710-donor mean. The study gave a list of around 170 TCR beta chains associated with cytomegalovirus. Roughly uniform sequencing depth across donors was assumed in presence/absence analyses, although this assumption may not hold. A few of the identified cytomegalovirus-associated TCR beta chains were confirmed in vitro to be specific for cytomegalovirus antigens. The authors suggested that the approach could potentially be extended to other disease states and immunological phenotypes. The earlier analysis of 587 of the donors excluded roughly 17 rarely observed V segments, including chromosome 9 orphons, because counts were too low. Most TCR sequences were seen in very few donors, while some public TCRs were found in many individuals.

The library relied on the immunoSEQ multiplex PCR assay. The multiplex PCR relied on a mix of 60 forward primers for TCR Vbeta segments and 13 reverse primers for TCR Jbeta segments. A multiplex PCR assay on genomic DNA amplified the CDR3 region of rearranged TCR beta genes. The amplified TCR beta libraries were sequenced on the Illumina HiSeq System as 87-base-pair reads. The source study handled its data this way. A later analysis counted some 74 million unique TCR beta chains across the 650 to 800 repertoires, and roughly 9.9 million of these chains were shared by at least two donors. A nearest-neighbor algorithm error-corrected the raw reads and collapsed the reads into unique sequences, merging closely related sequences to remove PCR and sequencing errors. CDR3 sequences were aligned to IMGT reference sequences to assign V, D and J gene segments. For a sequence to be retained, at least a six-nucleotide match to both a V gene segment and a J gene segment was required. A rearrangement counted as productive if the CDR3 had no stop codons and remained in frame with V and J, and every other rearrangement counted as non-productive. Following IMGT convention, CDR3 was defined as the stretch from the second conserved V-encoded cysteine up to the conserved J-encoded phenylalanine. The earlier analysis of 450 to 750 of the donors excluded any sequence lacking an unambiguous match to a single V gene segment. In an earlier analysis of several hundred of the donors, a V segment was called functional when productive rearrangements were above 56.7%, and segregating when the standard deviation between donors exceeded 5%. A statistical classification framework was developed to diagnose cytomegalovirus status using the catalog of TCR beta chain sequences. A later analysis assigned V and J genes by comparing TCR nucleotide sequences with IMGT/GENE-DB human TR gene sequences. The TCRdist pipeline was used in a later analysis to assign CDR3 sequences and most-parsimonious VDJ recombination scenarios. In a later analysis, each TCR beta chain was defined by its CDR3 amino acid sequence together with its V-gene family, and reads without a unique V-gene family were excluded. To address suspected cross-contamination and a sequencing artifact, a later analysis removed a few hundred highly shared, low-generation-probability nucleotide sequences. In a later analysis, a clonal expansion index was calculated for each public chain from normalized within-repertoire ranks of inferred template counts. In a later analysis, generation probabilities were computed using a VDJ recombination model fitted to out-of-frame rearrangements, and the results were checked against IGoR. In a later analysis, hypergeometric tests were used to score TCR-TCR, TCR-HLA and TCR-CMV co-occurrence, with a repertoire-size bias correction applied to TCR pairs. In a later analysis, false discovery rates were estimated by permuting HLA or CMV assignments 20 times. In a later analysis, co-occurring TCRs were grouped using DBSCAN, with TCRdist sequence similarity added in when clustering inside HLA-allele-positive subsets. Repertoires with fewer than 30,000 or more than 120,000 public chains were left out of co-occurrence clustering, as were about five repertoires with anomalous nucleotide sharing. The immuneACCESS repertoire file appears here via TCRdb, limited to in-frame rearrangements. These files lack a portion of the clones; in checked studies, under half of the deficit traces to unresolved V genes, and the cause of the others is not known. That table furnishes V, J and clone size, whereas the DNA furnished D and trimming. Recorded for this sample are 180,000 or so clones; around 83% of them occurred a single time. Clones ranked in the top ten supply 6.5% of the sample.

V was cut back by 3 bases and J by 0 bases, leaving a gap of 13 bases between them. The CDR3 holds 15 amino acids from the cysteine to the phenylalanine. Of all the DNA, just the CDR3 is kept, 45 bases in frame from base 1. CDR1 SQVTM and CDR2 ANQGSEA are derived from the germline V gene. Sequenced material: PBMCs. The sequence is built from TRBV29-1 and TRBJ2-3, with an unclear D gene assignment. This TCR derives from a woman aged 50 to 65 in good health and CMV-seropositive. In nucleotide form, the sequence is TGCAGCGTTGATTACAGCCGTGCTAGCACAGATACGCAGTATTTT. Translated, it gives CSVDYSRASTDTQYF.